These 28 T cell receptor beta chains were sequenced from one sample in a study of T cells in women clearing cervical HPV infection. The method was immunoSEQ multiplex PCR; TCRdb's version includes in-frame clones alone and lacks a portion of them. The sample includes some 20,000 clones. The sequenced sample consisted of blood buffy coat. These receptors originate from a woman between 18 and 70 years old with a cervical HPV16 infection that either progressed to CIN3+ or cleared (not recorded which).

About this clone itself: The read falls 3 residues short of the CDR3 end, and the missing part is taken from the germline J gene. J is TRBJ2-1 and V is TRBV5-4, with 7 bases that match TRBD2. The CDR3 has 15 amino acids. Germline assignment: CDR1 SGHNT and CDR2 YYREEE (reference sequence). Losses at the gene ends were 1 base for V and 3 bases for J; bases not matched to a gene: 4. The CDR3 bases that were read are TGTGCCAGCAGCTTGACTAGCGACTTCTACAATGAG. Protein sequence: CASSLTSDFYNE. The whole CDR3 protein is CASSLTSDFYNEQFF.

As for this clone: The CDR3 extends 3 residues past the end of the read, so its final part is completed from the germline J gene. This chain joins TRBV20-1 and TRBJ1-1, with TRBD1 matching 12 bases. Per germline, CDR1 DFQATT and CDR2 SNEGSKA (reference sequence). This CDR3 has 16 amino acids. The junction had 6 bases not matched to a gene; V was cut back by 4 bases and J by 0 bases. This CDR3 reads CSATGTGGALNTEAFF. The sequenced CDR3 bases are TGCAGTGCTACCGGGACAGGGGGCGCGCTGAACACTGAA.

Points on this clone: The CDR3 goes on 3 residues after the read ends, and that part is filled in from the germline J gene. The chain links TRBV5-3 to TRBJ1-5; the match to TRBD1 covers 12 bases. TRBV5-3 qualifies as an ORF whose function is uncertain. Trimming removed 4 bases from V and 2 bases from J; junction bases left unmatched: 13. The CDR3 length is 19 residues. The CDR3: CARSKTGTGGVGGNQPQHF. The CDR3 bases that were read are TGTGCCAGAAGCAAGACCGGGACAGGGGGCGTGGGTGGCAATCAGCCC.

A remark on this clone: The read gets to within 3 residues of the CDR3 end, and the germline J gene fills in the rest. The chain employs TRBV5-4 and TRBJ2-3; tentative D call: TRBD2 (6 bases). CDR3 length: 15 amino acids. From germline, CDR1 is SGHNT and CDR2 YYREEE (reference sequence). Between the trimmed V and J ends, which lost 3 bases and 1 base, there was a span of 12 bases. The sequenced part of the CDR3 DNA is TGTGCCAGCAGCTCAACCTGGGGGGGCACAGATACG. As protein: CASSSTWGGTDT. In full, the CDR3 is CASSSTWGGTDTQYF.

Notes on this clone: From the germline J gene comes the end of the CDR3, since the read stops 3 residues before it. The V call is TRBV7-6, the J call TRBJ2-1; weak D call: TRBD1 (6 bases). Germline CDR1 SGHVS, CDR2 FNYEAQ. V shed 1 base and J shed 3 bases, with 10 bases lying between them. The CDR3 contains 15 residues. The CDR3 DNA, read in part, is TGTGCCAGCAGCTTAGGAGGGACATACTACAATGAG. This codes for CASSLGGTYYNE. The full CDR3 sequence reads CASSLGGTYYNEQFF.

On this clone itself: The read comes to an end 3 residues before the CDR3 does, leaving the germline J gene to fill in the end. J is TRBJ2-3 and V is TRBV7-9; TRBD2 agrees at 10 bases. Germline lookup yields CDR1 SEHNR and CDR2 FQNEAQ (reference sequence). The CDR3 runs 15 residues. The CDR3 bases that were read are TGTGCCAGCAGCTCCCTAGCGGGGGCCGGGGAGACG. Translation: CASSSLAGAGET. The full CDR3 is CASSSLAGAGETQYF.

As for this clone: The DNA ends 3 residues before the CDR3 does, and the rest of the CDR3 is filled in from the germline J gene. The chain employs TRBV11-3 and TRBJ1-4; tentatively, D is TRBD1 (6 bases). CDR3 length: 14 residues. The V end lost 2 bases, the J end lost 4 bases, and 8 bases lay between the germline ends. Germline CDR1 and CDR2: SGHNT and YENEEA. The CDR3 bases that were read are TGTGCCAGCAGCTTACAGGGGAGTAATGAAAAA. This gives the protein CASSLQGSNEK. The entire CDR3 protein is CASSLQGSNEKLFF.

On this clone: The DNA ends 3 residues before the CDR3 does, and the rest of the CDR3 is filled in from the germline J gene. The chain links TRBV4-2 to TRBJ2-7, with D possibly matching TRBD2 (6 bases). The CDR3 extends over 15 amino acids. V was shortened by 4 bases and J by 0 bases, with 13 bases between the two germline ends. Germline V gene sequence: CDR1 LGHNA, CDR2 YNFKEQ. The CDR3 protein is CASSLTRESSYEQYF. The covered CDR3 bases are TGTGCCAGCAGCCTGACGCGGGAAAGCTCCTACGAG.

Note on this clone: The read ends 3 residues shy of where the CDR3 ends; the end is completed using the germline J gene. The V call is TRBV7-9, the J call TRBJ1-5, with 8 bases that match TRBD1. The CDR3 runs 15 residues. Trimming took 5 bases from V and 2 from J; bases not matched to a gene: 5. Germline assignment: CDR1 SEHNR and CDR2 FQNEAQ (reference sequence). The CDR3 bases that were read are TGTGCCAGCAGCGCACAGGGGGACCGCAATCAGCCC. It encodes CASSAQGDRNQP. The entire CDR3 is CASSAQGDRNQPQHF.

About this clone itself: The read falls 3 residues short of the CDR3 end, and the missing part is taken from the germline J gene. The V and J genes are TRBV4-2 and TRBJ1-4, with D tentatively TRBD1 (6 bases). The CDR3 totals 18 residues. V lost 4 bases and J 5 bases, leaving 23 bases between the germline ends. The V gene's germline CDR1 is LGHNA and CDR2 YNFKEQ. CDR3 residues: CASSPSPDRGFSNEKLFF. The CDR3 bases that were read are TGTGCCAGCAGCCCGTCACCGGACAGAGGTTTTTCGAATGAAAAA.

On this clone: The DNA ends 3 residues before the CDR3 does, and the rest of the CDR3 is filled in from the germline J gene. The chain has TRBV13 and TRBJ2-5, with TRBD2 matching 16 bases. Per the germline V gene, CDR1 is PRHDT and CDR2 is FYEKMQ (reference sequence). The CDR3 contains 17 residues. Incomplete CDR3 DNA: TGTGCCAGCAGCTCTCCTGGGACTAGCGGGGGGGCCGATACC. This translates into CASSSPGTSGGADT. The complete CDR3 protein is CASSSPGTSGGADTQYF.

Comment on this clone: The read comes to an end 3 residues before the CDR3 does, leaving the germline J gene to fill in the end. This rearrangement joins TRBV7-9 to TRBJ2-5; TRBD2 matches 11 bases. V dropped 2 bases and J dropped 2; count of bases not matched to a gene: 1. The germline CDR1 and CDR2 sequences are SEHNR and FQNEAQ (reference sequence). This CDR3 spans 15 amino acids. This CDR3 is CASSLLAGGQETQYF. The DNA read from the CDR3 is TGTGCCAGCAGCTTACTAGCGGGGGGACAAGAGACC.

With respect to this clone: The CDR3 end lies 3 residues beyond the end of the read and is filled in from the germline J gene. This sequence joins TRBV2 and TRBJ1-4; 11 positions match TRBD1. This CDR3 has 14 amino acids. Germline values: CDR1 SNHLY, CDR2 FYNNEI. CDR3 sequence: CASSPDRGLSPLFF. Partial CDR3 DNA: TGTGCCAGCAGTCCGGACAGGGGGCTGTCACCA.

As to this clone: The CDR3 goes on 3 residues after the read ends, and that part is filled in from the germline J gene. The J gene is TRBJ1-6, the V gene TRBV27, with a tentative D call TRBD1 (5 bases). The germline V gene has CDR1 MNHEY and CDR2 SMNVEV (reference sequence). Trimming removed 7 bases from V and 0 bases from J, with 10 bases in between. The CDR3 loop spans 15 amino acids. The CDR3 protein is CASTTGGSYNSPLHF. Incomplete CDR3 DNA: TGTGCCAGCACCACAGGCGGCTCCTATAATTCACCC.

A note on this clone: The read ends 3 residues early relative to the CDR3; the germline J gene fills the gap. The chain carries TRBV18 and TRBJ2-4; D unclear. Germline V gene data show CDR1 as KGHSH and CDR2 as LQKENI. This CDR3 spans 14 amino acids. CDR3 protein: CASSPAESNYGQYF. Partial CDR3 DNA: TGTGCCAGCTCACCGGCAGAGAGTAACTATGGT. Full variable domain (outside the CDR3, taken from reference TRBV18 and TRBJ2-4): NAGVMQNPRHLVRRRGQEARLRCSPMKGHSHVYWYRQLPEEGLKFMVYLQKENIIDESGMPKERFSAEFPKEGPSILRIQQVVRGDSAAYFCASSPAESNYGQYFGAGTRLSVL.

As regards this clone: The read finishes 3 residues shy of the CDR3 end, and the germline J gene is used to complete it. V usage is TRBV6-2 or TRBV6-3 and J usage is TRBJ1-5; TRBD1 might be the D (5 bases). V dropped 6 bases and J dropped 6 bases, with 21 bases sitting between them. There are 16 residues in the CDR3. Per germline, CDR1 MNHEY and CDR2 SVGEGT. The CDR3: CASRPYGQGASQPQHF. The part of the CDR3 DNA that was read is TGTGCCAGCAGACCCTATGGGCAGGGTGCGAGTCAGCCC.

To note about this clone: The read falls 3 residues short of the CDR3 end, and the missing part is taken from the germline J gene. The chain joins TRBV11-3 to TRBJ2-1; the D is unclear. V lost 2 bases, J lost 5 bases, and 7 bases lay in between. CDR1 and CDR2 (germline): SGHNT, YENEEA. The CDR3 covers 13 residues. The sequenced part of the CDR3 DNA is TGTGCCAGCAGCTTATCCAGAAACAATGAG. Translating it yields CASSLSRNNE. The complete CDR3 reads CASSLSRNNEQFF.

A word on this clone: The CDR3 end falls 3 residues outside the read, so it is completed with the germline J gene. The chain is built from TRBV19 and TRBJ1-3; D is uncertain. The CDR3 is 11 residues long. The ends were cut back, 10 bases at V and 3 bases at J, with 7 bases in the middle. Germline CDR1 reads LNHDA; CDR2 reads SQIVND (reference sequence). CDR3 amino acids: CATAIGNTIYF. The DNA read from the CDR3 is TGTGCCACCGCGATTGGAAACACC.

A remark on this clone: The read ends 3 residues before the CDR3 terminus; that terminus is restored from the germline J gene. The V call is TRBV20-1, the J call TRBJ2-1; D assignment may be TRBD1 or TRBD2 (6 bases each). V lost 7 bases to trimming and J lost 5 bases, with 18 bases between them. Germline V lookup: CDR1 DFQATT, CDR2 SNEGSKA (reference sequence). This CDR3 has 14 amino acids. Incomplete CDR3 DNA: TGCAGTGTCAGGAGGGGGTGGGTCGACAATGAG. It codes for CSVRRGWVDNE. The entire CDR3 protein reads CSVRRGWVDNEQFF.

Remarks on this clone: The read terminates 3 residues before the CDR3 end, so the remaining end is supplied by the germline J gene. V usage is TRBV11-2 and J usage is TRBJ1-6; D is ambiguous. The CDR3 spans 12 residues. Germline values: CDR1 SGHAT, CDR2 FQNNGV. V lost 3 bases, J lost 6 bases, and 3 bases lay in between. Incomplete CDR3 DNA: TGTGCCAGCAGCTTTCTTAATTCACCC. Residues: CASSFLNSP. The entire CDR3 protein reads CASSFLNSPLHF.

With respect to this clone: The read terminates 3 residues before the CDR3 end, so the remaining end is supplied by the germline J gene. The chain employs TRBV19 and TRBJ2-3, with a weak D call TRBD1 (6 bases). The CDR3 consists of 17 residues. Germline-derived CDR1 and CDR2 are LNHDA and SQIVND (reference sequence). Between the trimmed V and J ends, which lost 4 bases and 2 bases, there was a span of 19 bases. The DNA read from the CDR3 is TGTGCCAGTAGTACCAACAGGGTACCCCTCCACACAGATACG. This sequence encodes CASSTNRVPLHTDT. The full CDR3 reads CASSTNRVPLHTDTQYF.

On this clone itself: The CDR3 is cut off 3 residues early in the read; its end comes from the germline J gene. The chain uses TRBV7-9 and TRBJ1-2; D is possibly TRBD1 (5 bases). This CDR3 has 15 amino acids. The V gene's germline CDR1 is SEHNR and CDR2 FQNEAQ (reference sequence). V dropped 1 base and J dropped 0 bases, with 9 bases sitting between them. The CDR3 sequence: CASSLETAANYGYTF. CDR3 bases read: TGTGCCAGCAGCTTAGAGACAGCAGCTAACTATGGC.

The CDR3 DNA, read in part, is TGTGCCAGCAGCTCCCAAGGGTCACCC. Protein sequence: CASSSQGSP. The whole CDR3 region reads CASSSQGSPLHF. This rearrangement joins TRBV7-9 to TRBJ1-6; D remains ambiguous. From the germline J gene comes the end of the CDR3, since the read stops 3 residues before it. Germline CDR1 reads SEHNR; CDR2 reads FQNEAQ (reference sequence). The CDR3 spans 12 residues. V shed 4 bases and J shed 10 bases, with 8 bases lying between them.

As for this clone: The read is 3 residues too short to cover the CDR3 end, so that end is filled in from the germline J gene. V is TRBV4-2 and J is TRBJ2-7; 10 bases align to TRBD1. This CDR3 contains 15 residues. Germline loops: CDR1 LGHNA, CDR2 YNFKEQ. V trimming: 1 base; J trimming: 6 bases; junction bases outside the gene matches: 6. CDR3 sequence reads: CASSQGDRGSFEQYF. Partial CDR3 DNA: TGTGCCAGCAGCCAAGGGGACAGGGGATCATTCGAG.

Comments on this clone: An end of the junction does not agree with germline; a read error may underlie this. The read ends 3 residues early relative to the CDR3; the germline J gene fills the gap. The rearrangement links TRBV4-2 to TRBJ2-3, with 7 bases that match TRBD2. CDR3 size: 17 residues. The V gene's germline CDR1 is LGHNA and CDR2 YNFKEQ. The sequenced CDR3 bases are TGCGCCAGCAGCCAAGGGAGCGGCGGGGGACGCACAGATACG. It encodes CASSQGSGGGRTDT. The entire CDR3 is CASSQGSGGGRTDTQYF.

A note on this clone: The sequence runs out 3 residues before the end of the CDR3; the remainder is reconstructed from the germline J gene. The genes are TRBV5-1 and TRBJ1-4; TRBD1 matches at 8 bases. The germline V gene encodes CDR1 SGHRS and CDR2 YFSETQ. This CDR3 contains 14 residues. With V trimmed by 4 bases and J by 8 bases, 7 bases remained unmatched. The chain's CDR3 is CASSGGTGPEKLFF. The CDR3 bases that were read are TGCGCCAGCAGCGGGGGGACAGGTCCGGAAAAA.

Of note for this clone: The read terminates 3 residues before the CDR3 end, so the remaining end is supplied by the germline J gene. The chain links TRBV20-1 to TRBJ1-5; 9 nucleotides agree with TRBD1. The CDR3 runs to 13 residues. The V and J ends lost 5 bases and 4 bases, in that order; junction bases with no gene match: 3. Germline V CDR1 and CDR2: DFQATT, SNEGSKA (reference sequence). The CDR3 region is CSALGQGNQPQHF. The CDR3 DNA, read in part, is TGCAGTGCTTTGGGACAGGGTAATCAGCCC.

Note on this clone: The CDR3 end is not reached by the read, which stops 3 residues before it; the germline J gene fills it in. The chain combines TRBV6-2 or TRBV6-3 with TRBJ1-6; tentative D call: TRBD1 (5 bases). The length of the CDR3 is 14 residues. The V end was cut by 8 bases, the J end by 7 bases, with 15 bases between. Germline values: CDR1 MNHEY, CDR2 SVGEGT. CDR3 DNA (partial): TGTGCCAGCCGCTCAGGGCTGGGGAATTCACCC. Amino acid sequence: CASRSGLGNSP. The CDR3 as a whole reads CASRSGLGNSPLHF.